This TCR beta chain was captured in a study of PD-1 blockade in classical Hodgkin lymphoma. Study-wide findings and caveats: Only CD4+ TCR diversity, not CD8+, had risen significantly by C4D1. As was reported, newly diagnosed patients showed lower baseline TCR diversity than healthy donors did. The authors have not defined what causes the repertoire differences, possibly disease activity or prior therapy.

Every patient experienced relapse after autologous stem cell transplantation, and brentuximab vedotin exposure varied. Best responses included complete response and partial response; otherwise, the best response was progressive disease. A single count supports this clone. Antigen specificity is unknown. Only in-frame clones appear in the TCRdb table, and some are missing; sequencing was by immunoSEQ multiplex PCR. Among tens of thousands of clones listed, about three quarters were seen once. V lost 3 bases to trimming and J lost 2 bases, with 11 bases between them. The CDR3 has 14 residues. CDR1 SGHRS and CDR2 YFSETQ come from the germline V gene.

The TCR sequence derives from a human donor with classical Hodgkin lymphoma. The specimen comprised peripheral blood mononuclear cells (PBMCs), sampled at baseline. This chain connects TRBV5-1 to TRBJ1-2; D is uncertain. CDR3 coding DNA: TGCGCCAGCAGCTCAGGTGGCGGGAACTATGGCTACACCTTC. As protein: CASSSGGGNYGYTF.